Reported below is one T cell receptor beta chain. Its antigen is not identified. The treatment here: around 19 received Ad26.COV2.S at low or high dose, single or two shots; 5 received placebo; per-sample allocation not given. Each sample was drawn 63 days after the first injection (of vaccine or placebo). The source of the sample is a study of Ad26.COV2.S vaccination and SARS-CoV-2 variants. Study at large: Intramuscularly, Ad26.COV2.S was given either once or twice, 56 days apart.

Sequencing was performed with immunoSEQ multiplex PCR; in TCRdb, only in-frame clones are kept and a portion is missing. This table has some 390,000 clones, around nine tenths appearing once. Findings and limits, study-wide: Possibly, TCR breadth and depth analyses underestimated total T cell responses.

The receptor comes from a person aged 18-60 years who received the Ad26.COV2.S COVID-19 vaccine or a placebo. Material: peripheral blood, obtained in a trial of Ad26.COV2.S vaccine versus placebo.

CDR3: CASSQRWDRGPVEQYF. Here the CDR3 DNA reads TGCGCCAGCAGCCAAAGATGGGACAGGGGGCCGGTCGAGCAGTACTTC. The chain couples TRBV4-3 to TRBJ2-7; 12 nucleotides align to TRBD1. The V and J ends lost 2 bases and 6 bases, in that order; junction bases with no gene match: 8. Germline V gene sequence: CDR1 LGHNA, CDR2 YSLEER. CDR3 length equals 16 residues.